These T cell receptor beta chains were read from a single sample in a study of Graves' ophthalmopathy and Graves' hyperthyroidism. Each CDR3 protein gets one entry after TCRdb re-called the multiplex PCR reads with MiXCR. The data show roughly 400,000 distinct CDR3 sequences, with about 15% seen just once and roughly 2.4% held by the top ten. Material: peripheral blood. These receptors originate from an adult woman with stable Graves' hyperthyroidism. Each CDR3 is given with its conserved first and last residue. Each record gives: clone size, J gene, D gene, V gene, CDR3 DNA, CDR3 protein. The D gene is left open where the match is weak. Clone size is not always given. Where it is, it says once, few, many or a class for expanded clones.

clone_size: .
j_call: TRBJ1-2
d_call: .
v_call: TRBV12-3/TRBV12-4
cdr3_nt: TGTGCCAGCAGTTCCGGAGGGCATGGCTACACCTTC
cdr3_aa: CASSSGGHGYTF

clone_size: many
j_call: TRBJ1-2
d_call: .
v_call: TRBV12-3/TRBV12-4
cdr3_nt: TGTGCCAGCAGCATTGGGGGGCTTGGCTACACCTTC
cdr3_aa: CASSIGGLGYTF

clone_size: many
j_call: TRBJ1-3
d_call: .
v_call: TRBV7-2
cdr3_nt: TGTGCCAGCAGCTACAACTCTGGAAACACCATATATTTT
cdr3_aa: CASSYNSGNTIYF

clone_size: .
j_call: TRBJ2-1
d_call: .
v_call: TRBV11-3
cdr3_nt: TGTGCCAGCAGCCAGCCCCCCCTGGATGAGCAGTTCTTC
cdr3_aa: CASSQPPLDEQFF

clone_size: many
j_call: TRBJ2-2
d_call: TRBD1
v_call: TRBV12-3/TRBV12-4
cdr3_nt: TGTGCCAGCAGCCTAAGGACAGGTCGGACCGGGGAGCTGTTTTTT
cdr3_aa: CASSLRTGRTGELFF

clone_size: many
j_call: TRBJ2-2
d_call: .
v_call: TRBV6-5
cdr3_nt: TGTGCCAGCAGTTACTCAGGGCCGAGGGAGCTGTTTTTT
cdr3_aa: CASSYSGPRELFF

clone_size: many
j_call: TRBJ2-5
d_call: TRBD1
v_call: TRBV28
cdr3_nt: TGTGCCAGCAGTAGGGAAACGACAGGGGGCTCGGGGGAGACCCAGTACTTC
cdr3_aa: CASSRETTGGSGETQYF

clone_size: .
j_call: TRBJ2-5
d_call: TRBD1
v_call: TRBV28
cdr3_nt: TGTGCCAGCAGTTTAGGCAGGGGGCGGGAGACCCAGTACTTC
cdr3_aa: CASSLGRGRETQYF

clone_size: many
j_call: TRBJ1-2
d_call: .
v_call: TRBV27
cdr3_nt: TGTGCCAGCAGTCCCCAGGGATCAAACTATGGCTACACCTTC
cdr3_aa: CASSPQGSNYGYTF

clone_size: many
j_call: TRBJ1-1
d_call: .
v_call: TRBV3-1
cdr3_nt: TGTGCCAGCACCTCAGGCCACGGGAACACTGAAGCTTTCTTT
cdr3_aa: CASTSGHGNTEAFF

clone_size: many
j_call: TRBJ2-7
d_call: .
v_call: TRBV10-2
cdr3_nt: TGCGCCAGCAGTGAGTCGGGGCCGGCGGGACTCTACGAGCAGTACTTC
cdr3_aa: CASSESGPAGLYEQYF

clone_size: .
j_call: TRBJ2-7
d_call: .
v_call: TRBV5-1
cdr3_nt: TGCGCCAGCAGCTTGGGGGGGTGGATGGGAGACAGAACGAGCTCCTACGAGCAGTACTTC
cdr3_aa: CASSLGGWMGDRTSSYEQYF